This entry lists 20 T cell receptor beta chains sequenced from one sample in a study of control samples from healthy donors and cancer patients. The assay was immunoSEQ multiplex PCR, and TCRdb's table has in-frame clones only and misses some. Among 150,000 to 200,000 clones, 91% were seen once, and the ten largest hold 1.5%. Material for sequencing was blood. The receptors come from a woman aged 25 to 39 in good health.

A word on this clone: This sample includes further DNA sequences coding for the same CDR3. V gene TRBV7-9 combines with J gene TRBJ1-5, with D possibly matching TRBD1 (6 bases). The CDR3 runs 14 residues. The germline gives CDR1 SEHNR, CDR2 FQNEAQ (reference sequence). Trimming removed 3 bases at V and 2 bases at J, with 8 bases between. DNA for the CDR3: TGTGCCAGCAGCTTTTCAGGGGGCAATCAGCCCCAGCATTTT. It yields the protein CASSFSGGNQPQHF.

J is TRBJ2-1 and V is TRBV18; possibly TRBD1 or TRBD2 for D (6 bases each). Germline V gene lookup returns CDR1 KGHSH and CDR2 LQKENI. The CDR3 has 16 amino acids. Trimming removed 6 bases at V and 0 bases at J, with 15 bases between. In nucleotides, the CDR3 is TGTGCCAGCTCCCTACGGGGGCGAAGCTCCTACAATGAGCAGTTCTTC. Amino acids: CASSLRGRSSYNEQFF.

This chain links TRBV5-6 with TRBJ1-6, with unresolved D. CDR1 is SGHDT and CDR2 is YYEEEE in the germline V gene. The CDR3 sequence is 15 residues long. Between the trimmed V and J ends, which lost 2 bases and 3 bases, there was a span of 9 bases. CDR3 region: CASSFRQVYNSPLHF. The CDR3 nucleotides are TGTGCCAGCAGCTTCCGTCAAGTCTATAATTCACCCCTCCACTTT.

The V call is TRBV6-6, the J call TRBJ1-1; D not resolved. The CDR3 contains 14 residues. V lost 6 bases to trimming and J lost 1 base, with 12 bases between them. In germline, CDR1 is MNHNY, CDR2 SVGAGI (reference sequence). The CDR3, as DNA: TGTGCCAGCAGAAATCTAGGAACGAACACTGAAGCTTTCTTT. Translated, it gives CASRNLGTNTEAFF.

V gene TRBV5-1 combines with J gene TRBJ2-3, with 9 bases fitting TRBD2. V gave up 4 bases and J gave up 3 bases; unmatched junction bases: 6. Germline V gene data show CDR1 as SGHRS and CDR2 as YFSETQ. This CDR3 region has 15 residues. CDR3 sequence (DNA): TGCGCCAGCAGCCTGACTAGCGGAACTACAGATACGCAGTATTTT. It specifies CASSLTSGTTDTQYF.

The chain carries TRBV2 and TRBJ1-2; D not resolved. Deletions cut 4 bases from V and 2 bases from J, with 2 bases between. Germline V gene lookup returns CDR1 SNHLY and CDR2 FYNNEI. This CDR3 region has 11 residues. This CDR3 reads CASSGNYGYTF. For the CDR3, the DNA is TGTGCCAGCAGTGGAAACTATGGCTACACCTTC.

The rearrangement links TRBV10-2 to TRBJ2-7; D unresolved. The CDR3 has 13 amino acids. Germline assignment: CDR1 WSHSY and CDR2 SAAADI. Trimming stripped 7 bases from V and 0 bases from J, with 10 bases between. CDR3 sequence reads: CASKGGSSYEQYF. Here the CDR3 DNA reads TGCGCCAGCAAGGGCGGCAGCTCCTACGAGCAGTACTTC.

This clone came up a few times. The gene calls are TRBV6-4 and TRBJ1-2; tentative D call: TRBD1 (5 bases). CDR1 and CDR2 from the germline V gene are MRHNA and SNTAGT. The V end lost 2 bases, the J end lost 7 bases, and 14 bases lay between the germline ends. This CDR3 is 14 amino acids long. CDR3 coding DNA: TGTGCCAGCAGTGACGGGGAGGGGCTCTTTGGCTACACCTTC. It is translated as CASSDGEGLFGYTF.

This chain links TRBV6-1 with TRBJ2-7, with 10 bases fitting TRBD1. Germline-derived CDR1 and CDR2 are MNHNS and SASEGT. V lost 2 bases and J lost 6; bases outside the gene matches: 4. The CDR3 totals 14 residues. CDR3 in DNA: TGTGCCAGCAGTGAACGGTGGACAGGGGGCGAGCAGTACTTC. This gives the protein CASSERWTGGEQYF.

This chain joins TRBV9 and TRBJ2-3; 9 nucleotides agree with TRBD2. After removal of 4 bases from V and 3 bases from J, the junction contained 6 bases not matched to a gene. Germline CDR1 SGDLS, CDR2 YYNGEE. This CDR3 comprises 15 residues. CDR3 nucleotides: TGTGCCAGCAGCTCCTTAGCGGGAGCAACAGATACGCAGTATTTT. This encodes CASSSLAGATDTQYF.

This chain joins TRBV19 and TRBJ1-5; no reliable D call. Trimming stripped 3 bases from V and 0 bases from J, with 9 bases between. Germline CDR1 reads LNHDA; CDR2 reads SQIVND (reference sequence). CDR3 length equals 15 residues. The CDR3: CASSIQTVSNQPQHF. CDR3 DNA: TGTGCCAGTAGTATTCAAACAGTTAGCAATCAGCCCCAGCATTTT.

The J gene is TRBJ2-7, the V gene TRBV28, with no clear D. CDR1 is MDHEN and CDR2 is SYDVKM in the germline V gene. Between the trimmed V and J ends, which lost 2 bases and 6 bases, there was a span of 8 bases. The CDR3 contains 12 residues. The CDR3 sequence: CASSLEGFEQYF. In DNA form, the CDR3 reads TGTGCCAGCAGTTTAGAAGGGTTCGAGCAGTACTTC.

This clone is a singleton in its sample. The chain employs TRBV10-3 and TRBJ2-1; 8 bases map to TRBD2. Germline CDR1 reads ENHRY; CDR2 reads SYGVKD. The CDR3 sequence is 14 residues long. V lost 5 bases, J lost 6 bases, and 6 bases stayed unmatched. CDR3 sequence reads: CAISRSGGRNEQFF. The DNA of the CDR3 is TGTGCCATCAGTAGGAGCGGGGGACGCAATGAGCAGTTCTTC.

DNA of the CDR3: TGTGCCAGCAGCTTAGGGGGAGCGGGAGGTGAGACCCAGTACTTC. Translated: CASSLGGAGGETQYF. The rearrangement links TRBV7-2 to TRBJ2-5; 9 positions match TRBD2. The V gene end was trimmed by 1 base and the J gene end by 5 bases; junction bases not matched to a gene: 5. This CDR3 has 15 residues. From germline, CDR1 is SGHTA and CDR2 FQGNSA. Complete variable domain (other parts from reference TRBV7-2 and TRBJ2-5): GAGVSQSPSNKVTEKGKDVELRCDPISGHTALYWYRQSLGQGLEFLIYFQGNSAPDKSGLPSDRFSAERTGGSVSTLTIQRTQQEDSAVYLCASSLGGAGGETQYFGPGTRLLVL.

The chain links TRBV7-9 to TRBJ2-5, with D maybe TRBD1 (6 bases). The CDR3 has 15 amino acids. V lost 5 bases to trimming and J lost 2 bases, with 15 bases between them. Per the germline V gene, CDR1 is SEHNR and CDR2 is FQNEAQ (reference sequence). CDR3 bases: TGTGCCAGCAGCCCACCCGGGACAAAACAAGAGACCCAGTACTTC. Translating gives CASSPPGTKQETQYF.

On this clone itself: A read error may produce the germline difference seen at one junction end. Different DNA sequences within this sample yield the same CDR3. The chain employs TRBV11-2 and TRBJ1-5; D possibly corresponds to TRBD1 (5 bases). Per the germline V gene, CDR1 is SGHAT and CDR2 is FQNNGV. This CDR3 contains 15 residues. CDR3 region: CASSLDRQGNQPQHF. For the CDR3, the DNA is TGTGCCAGCAGCTTAGATAGGCAGGGCAACCAGCCCCAGCATTTT.

The chain is built from TRBV7-9 and TRBJ2-1; a possible D gene is TRBD1 (6 bases). CDR3 size: 15 residues. Germline loops: CDR1 SEHNR, CDR2 FQNEAQ (reference sequence). V lost 5 bases to trimming and J lost 1 base, with 12 bases between them. The CDR3 bases are TGTGCCAGCAGCCCGGACAGCCGTTCCTACAATGAGCAGTTCTTC. It specifies CASSPDSRSYNEQFF.

The V and J genes are TRBV13 and TRBJ1-1, with a tentative D call TRBD1 (6 bases). The CDR3 sequence is 15 residues long. Trimming removed 0 bases from V and 3 bases from J, with 11 bases in between. Germline CDR1 is PRHDT and CDR2 is FYEKMQ (reference sequence). The CDR3 sequence: CASSLGGGVYTEAFF. The CDR3 nucleotides read TGTGCCAGCAGCTTAGGAGGGGGGGTGTACACTGAAGCTTTCTTT.

The rearrangement uses TRBV7-2 and TRBJ1-2; 10 bases map to TRBD1. J was trimmed by 2 bases and V by 4 bases; bases with no gene match: 4. This CDR3 region has 15 residues. Germline-derived CDR1 and CDR2 are SGHTA and FQGNSA. CDR3 region: CASSSPGQGNYGYTF. The CDR3 DNA reads TGTGCCAGCAGCTCCCCGGGACAGGGGAACTATGGCTACACCTTC.

As DNA, the CDR3 is TGTGCCAGCAGTCCCCGACAGGCGTCCTATAATTCACCCCTCCACTTT. Its translation: CASSPRQASYNSPLHF. The chain uses TRBV28 and TRBJ1-6, with a weak D call TRBD1 (6 bases). Germline CDR1 MDHEN, CDR2 SYDVKM. V gave up 5 bases and J gave up 1 base, with 12 bases separating them. This CDR3 is 16 amino acids long.